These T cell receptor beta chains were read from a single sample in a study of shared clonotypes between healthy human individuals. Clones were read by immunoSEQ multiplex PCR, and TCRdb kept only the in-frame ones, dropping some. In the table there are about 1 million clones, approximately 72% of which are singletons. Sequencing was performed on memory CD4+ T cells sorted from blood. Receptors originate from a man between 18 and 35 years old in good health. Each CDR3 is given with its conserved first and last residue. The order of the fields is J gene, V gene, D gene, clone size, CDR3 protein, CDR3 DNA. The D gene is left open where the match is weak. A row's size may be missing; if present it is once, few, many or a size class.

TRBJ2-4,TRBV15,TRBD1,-,CATSREKTRGNIQYF,TGTGCCACCAGCAGAGAAAAGACCAGGGGGAACATTCAGTACTTC
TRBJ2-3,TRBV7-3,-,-,CASSSAPTDTQYF,TGTGCCAGCAGCTCAGCTCCCACAGATACGCAGTATTTT
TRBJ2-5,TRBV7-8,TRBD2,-,CASSSSGGGQETQYF,TGTGCCAGCAGTTCCTCCGGGGGGGGGCAAGAGACCCAGTACTTC
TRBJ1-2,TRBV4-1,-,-,CASSPTGHPRCTF,TGCGCCAGCAGCCCCACGGGACATCCGAGGTGTACCTTC
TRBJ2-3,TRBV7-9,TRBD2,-,CASSVGLAGGTDTQYF,TGTGCCAGCAGCGTAGGACTAGCGGGGGGCACAGATACGCAGTATTTT
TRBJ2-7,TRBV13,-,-,CASSYDGSYEQYF,TGTGCCAGCAGTTATGACGGGAGCTACGAGCAGTACTTC
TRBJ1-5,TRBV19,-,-,CARPKEQPQHF,TGTGCCAGACCGAAGGAACAGCCCCAGCATTTT
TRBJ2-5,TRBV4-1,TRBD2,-,CASSRPPAGGETQYF,TGCGCCAGCAGCCGGCCCCCAGCGGGAGGCGAGACCCAGTACTTC
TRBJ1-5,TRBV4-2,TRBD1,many,CASSLRTGELAQHF,TGTGCCAGCAGCCTACGGACAGGGGAGTTAGCCCAGCATTTT
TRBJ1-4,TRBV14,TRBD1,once,CASSRTGVTNEKLFF,TGTGCCAGCAGTCGGACAGGGGTCACTAATGAAAAACTGTTTTTT
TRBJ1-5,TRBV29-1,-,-,CSVTWGNQPQHF,TGCAGCGTCACGTGGGGAAATCAGCCCCAGCATTTT
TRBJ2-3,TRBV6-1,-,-,CASSEAMGSWTDTQYF,TGTGCCAGCAGTGAAGCTATGGGGTCGTGGACAGATACGCAGTATTTT
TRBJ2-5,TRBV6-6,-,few,CASSRDSPSAQYF,TGTGCCAGCAGCCGAGACTCCCCATCTGCCCAGTACTTC
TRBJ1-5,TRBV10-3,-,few,CAISELLSNQPQHF,TGTGCCATCAGTGAACTTTTAAGCAATCAGCCCCAGCATTTT
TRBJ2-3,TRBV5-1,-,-,CASSLDRARTDTQYF,TGCGCCAGCAGCTTGGACAGGGCGCGCACAGATACGCAGTATTTT